The entry below gives a single T cell receptor beta chain sequence along with its context. Antigen unknown. Other DNA sequences of this sample code for an identical CDR3. The data belong to a study of T cell responses to AZD1222 COVID-19 vaccine. Whole-study results and caveats: Once two AZD1222 doses were given, Spike-specific TCR breadth and depth went up.

CDR1 MNHEY and CDR2 SMNVEV come from the germline V gene (reference sequence). The CDR3 has 14 amino acids. V lost 6 bases, J lost 3 bases, and 11 bases lay in between. The data were produced by immunoSEQ multiplex PCR, yet TCRdb's version contains in-frame clones alone and is incomplete. The table includes approximately 110,000 clones, around 93% detected once. The chain combines TRBV27 with TRBJ1-4; tentatively, D is TRBD1 (5 bases). The sample consisted of peripheral blood, taken on day 0 of AZD1222 vaccination. The TCR was taken from an adult in good health. The CDR3 nucleotides are TGTGCCAGCAGCCTACTGGGGGCTAATGAAAAACTGTTTTTT. As protein: CASSLLGANEKLFF.